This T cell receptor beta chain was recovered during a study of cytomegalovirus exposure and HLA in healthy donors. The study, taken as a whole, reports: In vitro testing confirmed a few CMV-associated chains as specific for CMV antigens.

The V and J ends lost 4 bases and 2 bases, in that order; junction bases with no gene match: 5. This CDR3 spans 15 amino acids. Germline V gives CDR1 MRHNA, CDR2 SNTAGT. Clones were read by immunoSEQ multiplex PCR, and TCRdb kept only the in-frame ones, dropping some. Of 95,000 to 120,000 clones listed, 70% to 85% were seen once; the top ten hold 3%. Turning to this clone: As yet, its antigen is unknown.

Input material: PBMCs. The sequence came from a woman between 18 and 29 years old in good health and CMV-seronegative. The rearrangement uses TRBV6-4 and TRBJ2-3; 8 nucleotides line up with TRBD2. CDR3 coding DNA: TGTGCCAGCAGTGCGTCGGGGGGGGCCACAGATACGCAGTATTTT. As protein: CASSASGGATDTQYF.